Presented here are 29 T cell receptor beta chains from one specimen sequenced in a study of blood T cell repertoires in COVID-19. The method was immunoSEQ multiplex PCR; TCRdb's version includes in-frame clones alone and lacks a portion of them. The repertoire holds 95,000 to 100,000 clones, 85% seen once, with 1.5% to 2% in the top ten. Sequenced sample: peripheral blood. Source of these receptors: a woman between 65 and 79 years old with active or convalescent COVID-19.

This clone was detected once. The V and J genes are TRBV5-4 and TRBJ1-1; 7 bases align to TRBD1. The CDR3 runs 15 residues. CDR1 is SGHNT and CDR2 is YYREEE in the germline V gene (reference sequence). The trim removed 3 bases at V and 0 bases at J, leaving 5 bases unmatched. Written as DNA, the CDR3 is TGTGCCAGCAGCTCAGGACAGGTCCTGAACACTGAAGCTTTCTTT. Its translation: CASSSGQVLNTEAFF.

The genes are TRBV7-2 and TRBJ2-7; 7 nucleotides agree with TRBD1. Trimming removed 6 bases from V and 5 bases from J; junction bases left unmatched: 22. CDR1 and CDR2 (germline): SGHTA, FQGNSA. The CDR3 sequence is 18 residues long. The CDR3 bases are TGTGCCAGCAGTTTAACCCCGGGACAGACATTTATTCTCCACGAGCAGTACTTC. Its protein is CASSLTPGQTFILHEQYF. The variable domain in full, with the rest retrieved from reference TRBV7-2 and TRBJ2-7, is GAGVSQSPSNKVTEKGKDVELRCDPISGHTALYWYRQSLGQGLEFLIYFQGNSAPDKSGLPSDRFSAERTGGSVSTLTIQRTQQEDSAVYLCASSLTPGQTFILHEQYFGPGTRLTVT.

As concerns this clone: Distinct nucleotide sequences in the sample also encode this CDR3. This sequence joins TRBV28 and TRBJ1-6; TRBD1 agrees at 7 bases. Germline values: CDR1 MDHEN, CDR2 SYDVKM. V lost 5 bases to trimming and J lost 7 bases; unmatched junction nucleotides: 5. This CDR3 region has 14 residues. The CDR3 DNA reads as TGTGCCAGCAGTCTACAGGGGAGAAATTCACCCCTCCACTTT. It translates to CASSLQGRNSPLHF.

The chain uses TRBV3-1 (or the pseudogene TRBV3-2) and TRBJ1-5; no reliable D call. CDR1 is LGHDT, CDR2 YNNKEL, per germline (reference sequence). This CDR3 is 14 amino acids long. V was pared by 3 bases and J by 10 bases, with 16 bases between. CDR3 sequence reads: CASSHRTGESPQHF. In DNA form, the CDR3 reads TGTGCCAGCAGCCACCGGACCGGGGAGAGCCCCCAGCATTTT.

This CDR3 is CATSAARVAHYEQYF. The CDR3 DNA follows: TGTGCCACCAGCGCGGCCAGGGTCGCTCATTACGAGCAGTACTTC. The chain links TRBV15 to TRBJ2-7, with D possibly being TRBD1 (5 bases). V lost 5 bases to trimming and J lost 4 bases, with 18 bases between them. The CDR3 has 15 amino acids. CDR1 and CDR2 (germline): LNHNV, YYDKDF (reference sequence). Full variable domain (remainder filled in from reference TRBV15 and TRBJ2-7): DAMVIQNPRYQVTQFGKPVTLSCSQTLNHNVMYWYQQKSSQAPKLLFHYYDKDFNNEADTPDNFQSRRPNTSFCFLDIRSPGLGDTAMYLCATSAARVAHYEQYFGPGTRLTVT.

The chain uses TRBV2 and TRBJ2-5; 10 bases align to TRBD1. CDR3 size: 16 residues. Trimming took 4 bases from V and 5 from J; bases not matched to a gene: 10. Germline lookup yields CDR1 SNHLY and CDR2 FYNNEI. The CDR3 sequence: CASSALGTGAGETQYF. The CDR3 coding sequence is TGTGCCAGCAGTGCGTTAGGGACAGGGGCGGGTGAGACCCAGTACTTC. The full variable domain, in which reference TRBV2 and TRBJ2-5 provide the parts outside the CDR3, is EPEVTQTPSHQVTQMGQEVILRCVPISNHLYFYWYRQILGQKVEFLVSFYNNEISEKSEIFDDQFSVERPDGSNFTLKIRSTKLEDSAMYFCASSALGTGAGETQYFGPGTRLLVL.

The chain couples TRBV5-1 to TRBJ1-2, with a weak D call TRBD1 (5 bases). The V end lost 4 bases, the J end lost 0 bases, and 10 bases lay between the germline ends. Germline CDR1 is SGHRS and CDR2 is YFSETQ. This CDR3 is built from 14 residues. Here the CDR3 reads CASSKDRANYGYTF. For the CDR3, the DNA is TGCGCCAGCAGCAAAGACAGAGCTAACTATGGCTACACCTTC.

This chain uses TRBV28 with TRBJ1-4; possible D gene TRBD1, 6 bases. This CDR3 is built from 16 residues. Trimming removed 2 bases at V and 5 bases at J, with 15 bases between. CDR1 and CDR2 from the germline V gene are MDHEN and SYDVKM. This CDR3 is CASSLQGSTRNEKLFF. The CDR3 DNA sequence: TGTGCCAGCAGTTTACAGGGGAGTACGAGAAATGAAAAACTGTTTTTT.

The chain uses TRBV14 and TRBJ2-6, with a tentative D call TRBD1 (5 bases). From germline, CDR1 is SGHDN and CDR2 FVKESK. V was clipped by 2 bases and J by 0 bases, with 11 bases between them. The CDR3 loop spans 17 amino acids. CDR3 protein: CASSQLTGASGANVLTF. CDR3 DNA: TGTGCCAGCAGCCAACTCACAGGAGCCTCTGGGGCCAACGTCCTGACTTTC.

This clone was observed a single time. The chain links TRBV7-2 to TRBJ1-2; D uncertain. Germline CDR1 SGHTA, CDR2 FQGNSA. V lost 5 bases to trimming and J lost 4 bases, with 20 bases between them. The CDR3 is made up of 16 amino acids. DNA for the CDR3: TGTGCCAGCAGCGCCCCCGCGGAGATCCTATCCTATGGCTACACCTTC. As protein: CASSAPAEILSYGYTF.

A few counts support this clone. The rearrangement joins TRBV7-2 to TRBJ1-2, with a weak D call TRBD1 (6 bases). This CDR3 contains 13 residues. Trimming stripped 5 bases from V and 2 bases from J, with 9 bases between. CDR1 is SGHTA, CDR2 FQGNSA, per germline. CDR3 protein: CASSVTGNYGYTF. As DNA, the CDR3 is TGTGCCAGCAGCGTAACAGGGAACTATGGCTACACCTTC.

V is TRBV2 and J is TRBJ2-1, with 8 bases matching TRBD1. Germline CDR1 reads SNHLY; CDR2 reads FYNNEI. The CDR3 runs 13 residues. With V trimmed by 9 bases and J by 4 bases, 5 bases remained unmatched. The CDR3 here is CASNRDRYNEQFF. The CDR3 DNA is TGTGCCAGTAACCGGGACAGGTACAATGAGCAGTTCTTC.

The rearrangement joins TRBV2 to TRBJ2-1; TRBD2 aligns across 15 bases. The CDR3 is 15 residues long. Germline CDR1 is SNHLY and CDR2 is FYNNEI. V was clipped by 4 bases and J by 10 bases; unmatched bases: 5. CDR3 protein: CASSGTSGRAGEQFF. The CDR3, as DNA: TGTGCCAGCAGTGGGACTAGCGGGAGGGCCGGGGAGCAGTTCTTC.

The gene calls are TRBV7-8 and TRBJ2-1; the D gene is possibly TRBD2 (7 bases). This CDR3 has 13 amino acids. Germline CDR1 and CDR2: SGHVS and FQNEAQ. The DNA for the CDR3 is TGTATTATAGGGGGGGAGTACTACAATGAGCAGTTCTTC. The encoded protein is CIIGGEYYNEQFF.

The chain carries TRBV7-9 and TRBJ2-3; D unresolved. Trimming left V 1 base short and J 0 bases short, with 5 bases between. The CDR3 has 14 amino acids. Looked up from germline, CDR1 is SEHNR and CDR2 is FQNEAQ (reference sequence). CDR3 sequence reads: CASSLVSSTDTQYF. The CDR3 DNA sequence: TGTGCCAGCAGCTTAGTGAGCAGCACAGATACGCAGTATTTT.

The chain combines TRBV4-1 with TRBJ2-3, with TRBD1 as a possible D gene (6 bases). The ends were cut back, 4 bases at V and 2 bases at J, with 22 bases in the middle. Germline CDR1 and CDR2: MGHRA and YSYEKL. There are 18 residues in the CDR3. This CDR3 reads CASSRSPRQDSYTDTQYF. DNA for the CDR3: TGCGCCAGCAGCCGGTCCCCTCGACAGGACTCTTACACAGATACGCAGTATTTT.

Remarks on this clone: The junction departs from germline at one end; a sequencing error may be responsible. CDR3 DNA sequence: TGTGCTAGCAGCTTCGGGACAGGGAGTGACGCTGAGCAGTTCTTC. Its translation: CASSFGTGSDAEQFF. The rearrangement links TRBV7-7 to TRBJ2-1; the match to TRBD1 covers 9 bases. The CDR3 sequence is 15 residues long. The V gene's germline CDR1 is SSHAT and CDR2 FNYEAQ (reference sequence).

V is TRBV27 and J is TRBJ2-7; no clear D. The CDR3 is 15 amino acids. The germline V gene encodes CDR1 MNHEY and CDR2 SMNVEV (reference sequence). Trimming took off 5 bases at V and 0 bases at J, with 14 bases between the two ends. The CDR3: CASSRYSSSSYEQYF. CDR3 nucleotides: TGTGCCAGCAGTCGGTATTCGTCGAGCTCCTACGAGCAGTACTTC.

J is TRBJ1-1 and V is TRBV7-2; D is undetermined. The length of the CDR3 is 12 residues. Germline values: CDR1 SGHTA, CDR2 FQGNSA. Trimming pared 5 bases from V and 8 bases from J, leaving 12 bases between. The CDR3 reads CASSQSGPEAFF. CDR3 bases: TGTGCCAGCAGCCAGAGCGGGCCCGAAGCTTTCTTT.

The chain uses TRBV29-1 and TRBJ2-7; 7 nucleotides line up with TRBD1. J gave up 2 bases and V 4 bases, and 5 bases lay outside the gene matches. Germline assignment: CDR1 SQVTM and CDR2 ANQGSEA. This CDR3 spans 13 amino acids. The CDR3 sequence is CSVAGQPPYEQYF. The CDR3 DNA follows: TGCAGCGTTGCGGGACAGCCCCCCTACGAGCAGTACTTC.

The chain is built from TRBV5-8 and TRBJ1-2, with TRBD1 matching 7 bases. Germline V gene data show CDR1 as SGHTS and CDR2 as YDEGEE. There are 15 residues in the CDR3. V was clipped by 4 bases and J by 3 bases; unmatched bases: 9. The CDR3 reads CASSRADRVDYGYTF. The CDR3 bases are TGTGCCAGCAGCCGAGCCGACAGGGTTGACTATGGCTACACCTTC.

The chain carries TRBV7-2 and TRBJ2-2, with a tentative D call TRBD1 (5 bases). CDR1 is SGHTA, CDR2 FQGNSA, per germline. The CDR3 has 16 amino acids. V lost 2 bases to trimming and J lost 2 bases, with 12 bases between them. The CDR3 reads CASSLHRQSNTGELFF. DNA for the CDR3: TGTGCCAGCAGCTTACATAGACAGTCCAACACCGGGGAGCTGTTTTTT. The variable domain in full, completed from reference TRBV7-2 and TRBJ2-2, reads GAGVSQSPSNKVTEKGKDVELRCDPISGHTALYWYRQSLGQGLEFLIYFQGNSAPDKSGLPSDRFSAERTGGSVSTLTIQRTQQEDSAVYLCASSLHRQSNTGELFFGEGSRLTVL.

This clone was observed a handful of times. The rearrangement links TRBV5-4 to TRBJ2-7, with 12 bases lining up with TRBD2. V lost 4 bases and J lost 4; bases outside the gene matches: 6. CDR3 length: 15 amino acids. Germline values: CDR1 SGHNT, CDR2 YYREEE (reference sequence). CDR3 bases: TGTGCCAGCAGCCGGACTAGCGGGAACATATACGAGCAGTACTTC. As protein: CASSRTSGNIYEQYF.

The chain employs TRBV12-3 or TRBV12-4 and TRBJ2-7; D might be TRBD1 (5 bases). Trimming took off 5 bases at V and 3 bases at J, with 11 bases between the two ends. The CDR3 has 13 amino acids. As DNA, the CDR3 is TGTGCCAGCAGTCCCCGCGACAGCTACGAGCAGTACTTC. Its protein product is CASSPRDSYEQYF.

This chain connects TRBV13 to TRBJ2-1; TRBD2 matches 8 bases. Germline CDR1 reads PRHDT; CDR2 reads FYEKMQ (reference sequence). Trimming removed 5 bases from V and 5 bases from J; junction bases left unmatched: 5. CDR3 size: 14 residues. CDR3 residues: CASSPSGRDNEQFF. The CDR3 DNA reads as TGTGCCAGCAGCCCGTCCGGGAGGGACAATGAGCAGTTCTTC. The full variable domain, in which reference TRBV13 and TRBJ2-1 provide the parts outside the CDR3, is AAGVIQSPRHLIKEKRETATLKCYPIPRHDTVYWYQQGPGQDPQFLISFYEKMQSDKGSIPDRFSAQQFSDYHSELNMSSLELGDSALYFCASSPSGRDNEQFFGPGTRLTVL.

This chain joins TRBV6-5 and TRBJ2-1; 7 nucleotides agree with TRBD1. CDR3 length equals 15 residues. Trimming at V came to 6 bases and at J to 4 bases, leaving 9 bases not matched to a gene. The germline V gene encodes CDR1 MNHEY and CDR2 SVGAGI. CDR3 coding DNA: TGTGCCAGCAGAGGACACCCGGGACAGTACAATGAGCAGTTCTTC. The encoded protein is CASRGHPGQYNEQFF.

The chain carries TRBV5-8 and TRBJ2-2, with 10 bases identical to TRBD2. This CDR3 contains 15 residues. Germline-derived CDR1 and CDR2 are SGHTS and YDEGEE. V shed 5 bases and J 6 bases; nucleotides not matched to a gene: 7. CDR3 sequence (DNA): TGTGCCAGCAGGCTAGCGGGAGTAGGTGCCGGGGAGCTGTTTTTT. Amino acids: CASRLAGVGAGELFF.

This chain uses TRBV6-1 with TRBJ1-5; 8 bases line up with TRBD1. The CDR3 has 15 amino acids. Losses at the gene ends were 3 bases for V and 6 bases for J; bases not matched to a gene: 7. Germline CDR1 is MNHNS and CDR2 is SASEGT. The CDR3 spells CASSDGTGIFQPQHF. The CDR3 nucleotides read TGTGCCAGCAGTGATGGGACAGGCATATTTCAGCCCCAGCATTTT.

This chain links TRBV7-9 with TRBJ2-5, with TRBD2 matching over 14 bases. The germline CDR1 and CDR2 sequences are SEHNR and FQNEAQ (reference sequence). CDR3 length: 18 amino acids. V lost 1 base, J lost 4 bases, and 8 bases stayed unmatched. The CDR3 DNA is TGTGCCAGCAGCTTAGTGCGACTAGCGGGAGGGCTATCAGAGACCCAGTACTTC. Protein sequence: CASSLVRLAGGLSETQYF.